The T cell receptor beta chain under discussion was sequenced for a study of Graves' ophthalmopathy and Graves' hyperthyroidism. Study summary: At the time of initial diagnosis and before any treatment, peripheral blood was collected. Points from the study as a whole: Blood repertoires reportedly contained most expanded thyroid clonotypes above 0.001 frequency.

Physicians reached a diagnosis by relying on clinical symptoms, serum thyroxine, TRAb, thyroid ultrasound and orbital computed tomography. Fresh peripheral blood, over 9.5 ml, was the PBMC source. This clonotype was counted many times. The antigen remains unidentified. RNA transcripts served as template for amplifying TCR beta CDR3 sequences. A first-round RT-PCR used HTBI primers, followed by a second-round multiplex PCR. TCRdb processed the multiplex PCR reads anew with MiXCR; each CDR3 protein has one entry. The sample includes 200,000 to 250,000 distinct CDR3 sequences, 25% to 35% of them seen just once. The CDR3 loop spans 14 amino acids. Per the germline V gene, CDR1 is LNHNV and CDR2 is YYDKDF (reference sequence). Trimming took 0 bases from V and 3 from J, leaving 8 bases between them.

The chain joins TRBV15 to TRBJ2-5; TRBD1 is a possible D gene (5 bases). Sequenced material: peripheral blood. The receptor's source is a man aged 50 or older with Graves' ophthalmopathy. In DNA, the CDR3 is TGTGCCACCAGCAGAGATGGCAGGGAAGAGACCCAGTACTTC. Amino acids: CATSRDGREETQYF.